This T cell receptor (beta chain) was recorded in a study of shared clonotypes between healthy human individuals. Whole-study findings and limits: Naive CD4 clonotypes were shared across a handful of donors at roughly 5%.

Sequencing used immunoSEQ multiplex PCR; TCRdb keeps in-frame clones, though not all of them. The table shows roughly 2,000,000 clones, with roughly 93% occurring only once. V was pared by 6 bases and J by 2 bases, with 12 bases of the junction left unmatched. CDR1 is SEHNR and CDR2 is FQNEAQ in the germline V gene (reference sequence). This CDR3 contains 17 residues. CD45RO-negative, CCR7-positively selected cells formed the naive CD8 fraction, excluding terminally differentiated effector memory CD45RA+ cells. This clone was counted only a few times. The antigen remains unidentified. The specimen was naive CD8+ T cells from PBMCs. This receptor was identified in a man younger than 35 in good health. Some clones in this sample may be carry-over from other donors' samples. The chain links TRBV7-9 to TRBJ2-2; TRBD2 matches 7 bases. CDR3 in amino acids: CASSYSGSWPNTGELFF. The CDR3 DNA sequence: TGTGCCAGCAGTTATAGCGGGTCTTGGCCCAACACCGGGGAGCTGTTTTTT.